The 8 T cell receptor beta chains presented below share a single source sample, sequenced in a study of T-cell memory formation after mild COVID-19. TCRdb passed the 5' RACE reads through MiXCR, listing each CDR3 protein once. The sample records about 540,000 distinct CDR3 sequences, just over 20% being singletons. Sequenced material: PBMCs or a T cell subset sorted from them (not recorded which). These receptors were collected from an adult woman who had mild COVID-19 (a few samples of this study predate the infection). Cell type and time point are not known.

The chain uses TRBV14 and TRBJ2-7, with D perhaps matching TRBD1 or TRBD2 (5 bases each). Germline CDR1 reads SGHDN; CDR2 reads FVKESK. This CDR3 spans 15 amino acids. Trimming left V 3 bases short and J 6 bases short, with 18 bases between. The CDR3 loop is CASSQMKRFGAEQYF. The CDR3 nucleotides are TGTGCCAGCAGCCAGATGAAGCGGTTTGGGGCCGAGCAGTACTTC.

The rearrangement uses TRBV4-3 and TRBJ2-7; 10 bases align to TRBD1. The ends lost 1 base at V and 2 bases at J; junction bases unmatched: 2. The CDR3 sequence is 15 residues long. From germline, CDR1 is LGHNA and CDR2 YSLEER. The CDR3 DNA is TGCGCCAGCAGCCAAGCTGGGACAGGGGCCTACGAGCAGTACTTC. Translating it yields CASSQAGTGAYEQYF.

The chain employs TRBV9 and TRBJ2-3, with 8 bases fitting TRBD2. CDR3 length: 17 amino acids. V was clipped by 0 bases and J by 2 bases; unmatched bases: 8. CDR1 SGDLS and CDR2 YYNGEE come from the germline V gene. The CDR3: CASSVAAGGQSTDTQYF. CDR3 DNA sequence: TGTGCCAGCAGCGTAGCTGCGGGGGGCCAATCCACAGATACGCAGTATTTT.

This clonotype was seen a handful of times. The J gene is TRBJ2-5, the V gene TRBV13; D might be TRBD1 (5 bases). The germline V gene encodes CDR1 PRHDT and CDR2 FYEKMQ (reference sequence). CDR3 size: 14 residues. V lost 5 bases and J lost 5, with 15 bases in between. The CDR3 here is CASSPREIGETQYF. The CDR3 DNA follows: TGTGCCAGCAGCCCCAGGGAAATCGGGGAGACCCAGTACTTC. The entire variable domain, with the rest obtained from reference TRBV13 and TRBJ2-5, is as follows: AAGVIQSPRHLIKEKRETATLKCYPIPRHDTVYWYQQGPGQDPQFLISFYEKMQSDKGSIPDRFSAQQFSDYHSELNMSSLELGDSALYFCASSPREIGETQYFGPGTRLLVL.

This chain connects TRBV7-9 to TRBJ1-2; unclear D gene. Germline CDR1 is SEHNR and CDR2 is FQNEAQ (reference sequence). The CDR3 contains 15 residues. The ends were cut back, 4 bases at V and 8 bases at J, with 20 bases in the middle. CDR3 sequence reads: CASSYEPGVRAGYTF. CDR3 coding DNA: TGTGCCAGCAGCTACGAACCGGGAGTCCGGGCGGGCTACACCTTC.

This clonotype appeared a few times. The chain couples TRBV7-2 to TRBJ2-2; 9 nucleotides match TRBD1. The CDR3 contains 15 residues. The V gene's germline CDR1 is SGHTA and CDR2 FQGNSA. The ends lost 5 bases at V and 5 bases at J; junction bases unmatched: 6. CDR3 nucleotide sequence: TGTGCCAGCAGCAAGGACAGGGGTAGGACCGGGGAGCTGTTTTTT. Amino acid sequence: CASSKDRGRTGELFF.

The rearrangement links TRBV5-1 to TRBJ1-1; perhaps TRBD1 as D (5 bases). Germline values: CDR1 SGHRS, CDR2 YFSETQ. V was cut by 7 bases and J by 1 base, with 14 bases left in between. CDR3 length equals 14 residues. In nucleotides, the CDR3 is TGCGCCAGCCGCCTTTGGGGCAGGAACACTGAAGCTTTCTTT. Amino acids: CASRLWGRNTEAFF.

This clonotype was counted only a few times. The rearrangement joins TRBV5-1 to TRBJ2-5; D is possibly TRBD1 (5 bases). The germline V gene has CDR1 SGHRS and CDR2 YFSETQ. Trimming removed 7 bases from V and 2 bases from J, with 12 bases in between. The CDR3 has 13 amino acids. CDR3 region: CASYRSPQETQYF. The CDR3 DNA sequence: TGCGCCAGCTACAGGTCCCCTCAAGAGACCCAGTACTTC.